This T cell receptor beta chain is drawn from a study of T cell repertoires in cytomegalovirus infection. Study overall: Public signatures in TCR beta pointed to CMV infection and matching HLA type.

Findings of the study overall: CMV-specific TCR beta clonotypes restricted by HLA-C dominated the ex vivo response. CMV carriers with the relevant HLA were identified by cumulative public TCR beta family frequency.

V lost 8 bases and J lost 3, with 14 bases in between. The CDR3 consists of 13 residues. TCRdb called the reads again in MiXCR, with one record for every CDR3 protein. The sample has around 120,000 distinct CDR3 sequences, roughly a quarter seen once. About this clonotype: Its antigen is undetermined.

This clonotype was obtained from a human donor in good health (CMV status not recorded). Some clones in this sample may be carry-over from other donors' samples. The V gene is TRBV12-3 or TRBV12-4, the J gene TRBJ2-7; the D gene is possibly TRBD2 (5 bases). The source material was PBMCs, sequenced either directly or after in vitro stimulation (not recorded which). The CDR3 spells CASGVEGYYEQYF. The DNA for the CDR3 is TGTGCCAGCGGCGTCGAGGGCTACTACGAGCAGTACTTC.